Included here is one T cell receptor (beta chain) sequence, with context. Its target is unknown. The record originates from a study of T cell responses to AZD1222 COVID-19 vaccine. General study findings and limits: Clonal diversity was possibly underestimated; the donors were predominantly white British and more often female.

Germline V gene data show CDR1 as LGHNA and CDR2 as YSLEER. V was clipped by 0 bases and J by 7 bases, with 4 bases between them. The CDR3 is 13 amino acids. Profiling relied on immunoSEQ multiplex PCR, and the TCRdb table lists in-frame clones only, not all of them. The table lists about 160,000 clones, roughly 90% of them singletons, with over 1.1% in the top ten. The TCR originated in an adult in good health. The sample here was peripheral blood, taken on day 0 of AZD1222 vaccination. The V gene is TRBV4-3, the J gene TRBJ1-6, with unresolved D. The CDR3 protein is CASSQDWNSPLHF. As DNA, the CDR3 is TGCGCCAGCAGCCAAGATTGGAATTCACCCCTCCACTTT.